A selection of T cell receptor beta chains follows, all from one sample in a study of CD8+CD57+ T cells in acquired aplastic anemia. TCRdb reprocessed the reads via MiXCR and lists one record per CDR3 protein. The sample shows 260,000 or so distinct CDR3 sequences, approximately 50% of them seen only once. The specimen sequenced was sorted CD4+, CD8+, or CD8+CD57+ T cells (not recorded which) from PBMCs. These receptors all stem from a human donor with aplastic anemia. Each CDR3 is given with its conserved first and last residue. D genes are given only for firm matches. Where a row states a size, it is once, few, many or the class of an expanded clone; other rows omit it.

CDR3aa,CDR3nt,v_gene,j_gene,d_gene,abundance
CASSLTGNGYEQYF,TGTGCCAGCAGCTTAACAGGGAATGGCTACGAGCAGTACTTC,TRBV7-8,TRBJ2-7,-,-
CASSESGGQGFTEAFF,TGCGCCAGCAGTGAGTCAGGGGGACAGGGCTTTACTGAAGCTTTCTTT,TRBV10-1,TRBJ1-1,TRBD1,-
CASSFSFNQPQHF,TGTGCCAGCAGCTTCTCATTTAATCAGCCCCAGCATTTT,TRBV7-6,TRBJ1-5,-,-
CASSPSGMNTGELFF,TGTGCCAGCAGCCCTAGCGGGATGAACACCGGGGAGCTGTTTTTT,TRBV12-3/TRBV12-4,TRBJ2-2,TRBD2,many
CATSGTSVQEAQYF,TGTGCCACATCCGGGACTAGCGTTCAAGAGGCCCAGTACTTC,TRBV10-3,TRBJ2-5,TRBD2,-
CASSLDGSPNTEAFF,TGCGCCAGCAGCTTGGATGGATCCCCGAACACTGAAGCTTTCTTT,TRBV5-1,TRBJ1-1,-,-
CAGSLSASGNYNEQFF,TGTGCCGGCAGTTTAAGCGCTAGCGGAAATTACAATGAGCAGTTCTTC,TRBV27,TRBJ2-1,TRBD2,-
CASSISGSTYNEQFF,TGTGCCAGTAGTATAAGCGGGAGCACCTACAATGAGCAGTTCTTC,TRBV19,TRBJ2-1,TRBD2,many
CASIGVTDTQYF,TGTGCCAGCATAGGGGTGACAGATACGCAGTATTTT,TRBV6-2/TRBV6-3,TRBJ2-3,-,many
CASSVGVSRNQPQHF,TGTGCCAGCAGCGTAGGGGTCTCGAGAAATCAGCCCCAGCATTTT,TRBV9,TRBJ1-5,-,many
CASSYSSSGRAHF,TGTGCCAGCAGTTACTCGAGCTCGGGACGGGCGCACTTC,TRBV6-5,TRBJ2-7,-,many
CASSAGLKQYF,TGTGCCAGCTCCGCAGGGCTCAAGCAGTACTTC,TRBV7-2,TRBJ2-7,-,few
CSVERGGWGYTF,TGCAGCGTTGAGAGGGGGGGTTGGGGCTACACCTTC,TRBV29-1,TRBJ1-2,-,-
CASSIGVNTEAFF,TGTGCCAGTAGTATTGGCGTCAACACTGAAGCTTTCTTT,TRBV19,TRBJ1-1,-,many
CASSLSEGENTDTQYF,TGTGCCAGCAGCTTATCCGAGGGGGAGAACACAGATACGCAGTATTTT,TRBV7-6,TRBJ2-3,-,once
CSARTGDVYGYTF,TGCAGTGCTAGAACAGGGGATGTCTATGGCTACACCTTC,TRBV20-1,TRBJ1-2,TRBD1,-
CASSDRDNTGELFF,TGTGCCAGCAGTGACCGGGACAACACCGGGGAGCTGTTTTTT,TRBV6-4,TRBJ2-2,-,many
CASSIAGTYEQYF,TGTGCCAGTAGTATCGCAGGCACCTACGAGCAGTACTTC,TRBV19,TRBJ2-7,-,many
CASSGDTGGHREQYF,TGTGCCAGCAGCGGAGATACCGGGGGACATAGAGAGCAGTACTTC,TRBV7-2,TRBJ2-7,-,-
CASSYGQGAYYGYTF,TGTGCCAGCAGCTATGGACAGGGGGCTTACTATGGCTACACCTTC,TRBV5-1,TRBJ1-2,TRBD1,-
CASSLGQTSGNTIYF,TGTGCCAGCAGCTTAGGGCAGACATCTGGAAACACCATATATTTT,TRBV7-2,TRBJ1-3,-,many
CASSLGGSYYNEQFF,TGCGCCAGCAGCTTGGGCGGGAGTTACTACAATGAGCAGTTCTTC,TRBV5-1,TRBJ2-1,TRBD2,many
CASSRTSVNTGELFF,TGTGCCAGCAGCCGGACTAGCGTAAACACCGGGGAGCTGTTTTTT,TRBV3-1,TRBJ2-2,TRBD2,many